One sample yielded the 17 T cell receptor beta chains listed below, sequenced in a study of blood T cell repertoires in COVID-19. Using immunoSEQ multiplex PCR, the repertoire was profiled, and TCRdb retains in-frame clones only, with some absent. The sample lists approximately 68,000 clones; roughly 90% were seen once. Sequenced sample: peripheral blood. The source of these receptors is a man aged 50 to 60 with active COVID-19.

The chain carries TRBV15 and TRBJ1-1; weak D call: TRBD1 (6 bases). V was trimmed by 2 bases and J by 1 base, leaving 11 bases between them. Looked up from germline, CDR1 is LNHNV and CDR2 is YYDKDF (reference sequence). The CDR3 length is 15 residues. The CDR3 protein is CATSRTGQKNTEAFF. The CDR3 DNA is TGTGCCACCAGCAGAACGGGACAAAAGAACACTGAAGCTTTCTTT.

The chain uses TRBV5-4 and TRBJ1-1; 8 bases match TRBD1. Trimming took 0 bases from V and 4 from J; bases not matched to a gene: 11. The germline V gene encodes CDR1 SGHNT and CDR2 YYREEE (reference sequence). The CDR3 loop spans 17 amino acids. The chain's CDR3 is CASSLGQGARTVTEAFF. CDR3 nucleotides: TGTGCCAGCAGCTTGGGGCAGGGGGCGCGTACGGTCACTGAAGCTTTCTTT.

The rearrangement uses TRBV27 and TRBJ2-3, with 12 bases aligning to TRBD2. Germline V gives CDR1 MNHEY, CDR2 SMNVEV (reference sequence). V lost 5 bases, J lost 3 bases, and 6 bases stayed unmatched. The CDR3 totals 16 residues. The CDR3 sequence is CASSLRTSGETDTQYF. CDR3 DNA: TGTGCCAGCAGTCTCCGGACTAGCGGGGAGACAGATACGCAGTATTTT.

The J gene is TRBJ2-3, the V gene TRBV20-1; 7 bases map to TRBD2. The CDR3 runs to 14 residues. The J segment lost 1 base and the V segment lost 3 bases, leaving 4 bases of the junction unmatched. Germline V gene data show CDR1 as DFQATT and CDR2 as SNEGSKA (reference sequence). CDR3 sequence: CSASASGGTDTQYF. The CDR3, as DNA: TGCAGTGCTAGTGCTAGCGGAGGCACAGATACGCAGTATTTT.

Points on this clone: The same CDR3 is also encoded by other DNA sequences in this sample. The V and J genes are TRBV12-3 or TRBV12-4 and TRBJ2-1, with 7 bases fitting TRBD1. The V and J ends lost 1 base and 8 bases, in that order; junction bases with no gene match: 2. This CDR3 comprises 13 residues. CDR3 sequence: CASSLGQGHEQFF. The DNA of the CDR3 is TGTGCCAGCAGTTTAGGACAGGGCCATGAGCAGTTCTTC.

The table lists this clone with a count of one. The chain combines TRBV5-3 with TRBJ1-6; 9 bases align to TRBD1. TRBV5-3 is an ORF, and what it does is uncertain. This CDR3 comprises 15 residues. J lost 6 bases, V lost 4 bases, and 5 bases had no gene match. This CDR3 is CARSHGTGRNSPLHF. The CDR3 nucleotides read TGTGCCAGAAGCCACGGGACAGGGCGTAATTCACCCCTCCACTTT.

The chain joins TRBV9 to TRBJ2-3, with 10 bases fitting TRBD2. Germline CDR1 is SGDLS and CDR2 is YYNGEE. The V gene end was trimmed by 3 bases and the J gene end by 4 bases; junction bases not matched to a gene: 5. CDR3 length equals 15 residues. The CDR3 reads CASSASGRIADTQYF. DNA for the CDR3: TGTGCCAGCAGCGCTAGCGGGAGAATAGCAGATACGCAGTATTTT. Drawing the rest from reference TRBV9 and TRBJ2-3, the complete variable domain is DSGVTQTPKHLITATGQRVTLRCSPRSGDLSVYWYQQSLDQGLQFLIQYYNGEERAKGNILERFSAQQFPDLHSELNLSSLELGDSALYFCASSASGRIADTQYFGPGTRLTVL.

V usage is TRBV27 and J usage is TRBJ1-1; no reliable D call. Germline CDR1 MNHEY, CDR2 SMNVEV (reference sequence). The V end lost 5 bases, the J end lost 4 bases, and 8 bases lay between the germline ends. The CDR3 consists of 12 residues. CDR3 sequence: CASSGRGTEAFF. The DNA of the CDR3 is TGTGCCAGCAGTGGGCGGGGCACTGAAGCTTTCTTT.

The V gene is TRBV29-1, the J gene TRBJ1-1; TRBD1 matches 8 bases. Germline-derived CDR1 and CDR2 are SQVTM and ANQGSEA. The CDR3 loop spans 14 amino acids. Unmatched junction bases numbered 6, after V lost 5 bases and J lost 1 base. This CDR3 reads CSVFRGLANTEAFF. The DNA of the CDR3 is TGCAGCGTTTTCAGGGGGCTGGCGAACACTGAAGCTTTCTTT.

The V and J genes are TRBV27 and TRBJ1-2; 7 bases agree with TRBD1. CDR3 length: 14 amino acids. Trimming took 7 bases from V and 4 from J; bases not matched to a gene: 9. CDR1 and CDR2 from the germline V gene are MNHEY and SMNVEV (reference sequence). The CDR3 DNA is TGTGCCAGCAAAAACAGGGGATCCCTCTATGGCTACACCTTC. It codes for CASKNRGSLYGYTF.

V usage is TRBV29-1 and J usage is TRBJ2-2, with 10 bases aligning to TRBD2. V gave up 7 bases and J gave up 6 bases; unmatched junction bases: 5. From germline, CDR1 is SQVTM and CDR2 ANQGSEA. The CDR3 covers 13 residues. The CDR3 region is CSGRLAGAGELFF. CDR3 DNA sequence: TGCAGCGGCCGACTAGCGGGCGCCGGGGAGCTGTTTTTT.

The rearrangement joins TRBV12-3 or TRBV12-4 to TRBJ2-3; D remains ambiguous. The V end lost 5 bases, the J end lost 4 bases, and 4 bases lay between the germline ends. The CDR3 totals 11 residues. The chain's CDR3 is CASSPADTQYF. The CDR3 DNA reads as TGTGCCAGCAGTCCGGCAGATACGCAGTATTTT.

This clone was picked up one time. In DNA form, the CDR3 reads TGTGCCAGCAGCCCACAGGGGTGGTACGAGCAGTACTTC. Translated: CASSPQGWYEQYF. V and J are TRBV11-1 and TRBJ2-7; 7 bases are shared with TRBD1. Germline CDR1 is SGHAT and CDR2 is FQDESV (reference sequence). V gave up 5 bases and J gave up 4 bases; unmatched junction bases: 5. The CDR3 covers 13 residues.

The chain employs TRBV27 and TRBJ1-5; 9 bases agree with TRBD1. CDR3 length: 16 residues. Germline V lookup: CDR1 MNHEY, CDR2 SMNVEV (reference sequence). V dropped 6 bases and J dropped 2; count of bases not matched to a gene: 8. The CDR3 bases are TGTGCCAGCAGGAGGGGGACAGGGTCGGGCAATCAGCCCCAGCATTTT. It encodes CASRRGTGSGNQPQHF.

CDR3 nucleotides: TGTGCCAGCAGCTTAGAGGGCCCCTACGAGCAGTACTTC. Residues: CASSLEGPYEQYF. The V and J genes are TRBV11-2 and TRBJ2-7; unclear D gene. The CDR3 contains 13 residues. The germline V gene encodes CDR1 SGHAT and CDR2 FQNNGV. Between the trimmed V and J ends, which lost 0 bases and 2 bases, there was a span of 5 bases.

The gene calls are TRBV7-9 and TRBJ2-5; 9 nucleotides align to TRBD1. Germline V gene data show CDR1 as SEHNR and CDR2 as FQNEAQ (reference sequence). CDR3 length: 17 amino acids. The V gene end was trimmed by 5 bases and the J gene end by 3 bases; junction bases not matched to a gene: 13. The CDR3 protein is CASSRRVRDREEETQYF. The CDR3 DNA reads as TGTGCCAGCAGCCGCCGAGTGAGGGACAGGGAAGAAGAGACCCAGTACTTC.

The V gene is TRBV4-2, the J gene TRBJ2-5, with 15 bases that match TRBD2. V trimming: 4 bases; J trimming: 5 bases; junction bases outside the gene matches: 8. The CDR3 runs to 17 residues. Germline V lookup: CDR1 LGHNA, CDR2 YNFKEQ. CDR3 residues: CASSPDGLAGGAETQYF. The CDR3 coding sequence is TGTGCCAGCAGCCCGGACGGACTAGCGGGGGGGGCGGAGACCCAGTACTTC.